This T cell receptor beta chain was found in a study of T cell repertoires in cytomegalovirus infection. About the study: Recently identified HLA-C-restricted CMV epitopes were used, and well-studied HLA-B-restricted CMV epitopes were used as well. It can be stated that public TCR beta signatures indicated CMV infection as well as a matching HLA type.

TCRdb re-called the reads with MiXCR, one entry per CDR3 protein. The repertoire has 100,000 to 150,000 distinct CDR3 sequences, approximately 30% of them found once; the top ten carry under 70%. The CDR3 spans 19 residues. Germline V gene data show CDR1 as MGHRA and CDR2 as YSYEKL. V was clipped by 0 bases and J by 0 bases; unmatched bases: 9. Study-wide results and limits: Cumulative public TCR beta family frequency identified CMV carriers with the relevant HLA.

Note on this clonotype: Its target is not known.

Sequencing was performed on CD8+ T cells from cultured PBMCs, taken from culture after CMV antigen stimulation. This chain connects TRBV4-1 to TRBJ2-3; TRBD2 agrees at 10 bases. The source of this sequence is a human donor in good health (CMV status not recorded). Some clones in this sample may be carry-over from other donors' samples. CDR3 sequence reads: CASSQDQPSGGASTDTQYF. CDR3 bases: TGCGCCAGCAGCCAAGATCAGCCTAGCGGGGGAGCTAGCACAGATACGCAGTATTTT.